The text below deals with one TCR beta chain. No cognate antigen has been identified for it. There are no base qualities to consult, and no much larger clone falls within one base. V trim: 0 bases; J trim: 1 base; unmatched bases: 2. CDR1 and CDR2 are drawn from the germline V gene (reference sequence): SGHNT, YYREEE. Including cysteine and phenylalanine, the CDR3 has 15 amino acids. Of all the DNA, just the CDR3 is kept, 45 bases in frame from base 1. The sample is drawn from a study of a mutant IDH1 vaccine in newly diagnosed glioma (dated by TCRdb to 2020 to 2023). With regard to the full study: Of the 30 or so patients who were treated, about 60% were male and approximately 40% were female, and the mean age was roughly 40 years. Prior to enrollment, standard therapy consisting of radiotherapy alone, temozolomide alone, or radiochemotherapy with temozolomide had been administered to patients, with the combination being received by most patients. Peripheral blood was drawn at six visits: V03 (baseline), V05, V07, V10, V12 and V13. For exploratory analyses, longitudinal TCRB deep sequencing was carried out in around 26 treated patients wherever samples were available. The full study reports these points: The authors stated that sample limitations prevented analyses of patient blood samples from being reproduced. Pseudoprogression seemed to be unrelated to changes in the top peripheral T cell clonotypes found by TCRB sequencing. Immune responses induced by the vaccine were seen in more than 85% of patients across multiple MHC alleles. PBMC samples for TCRB deep sequencing were selected based on availability.

The intended sense of this specimen's time point label: baseline, week 1 (first vaccination visit). In light of the paper, this sample's treatment or condition label describes: pre-vaccination baseline after standard-of-care therapy. Newly diagnosed WHO grade 3 or 4 IDH1-mutant astrocytomas showing loss of nuclear ATRX were present in the donors. The samples were drawn from NOA16, a multicentre, single-arm, open-label phase I trial in Germany that tested a mutant IDH1 peptide vaccine in humans for the first time. Blood drawn at visit V03 was used as the baseline sample for immunogenicity testing. Genomic DNA for TCRB sequencing was isolated from EDTA blood with the DNeasy Blood and Tissue Kit. Library prep was done by the immunoSEQ multiplex PCR assay. Rearranged TCR beta chain sequences were amplified with the hsTCRB Kit following the manufacturer's protocol. An Illumina MiSeq was used to sequence the TCRB libraries. Processing in the source paper ran as follows. Demultiplexing, trimming and gene mapping were performed with the kit vendor's proprietary platform. TCRdb re-hosts the immuneACCESS table, in-frame sequences only. Its copies lack some clones; in the studies checked, an unresolved V gene accounts for under half of them, and the cause for the rest is not known. The DNA was the basis for D and trimming; V, J and clone size are from that table. This sample has 24,000 or so clones in its table, and around 93% of those were observed once. About 1.2% of the sample is held by the ten biggest clonotypes.

The specimen comprised PBMCs, sampled from a glioma patient treated with radiotherapy, temozolomide or both. The receptor chain draws on TRBV5-4 and TRBJ1-1; the central 8 bases match TRBD1. The receptor was isolated from a man aged 35 to 55 with glioma. For the CDR3, the sequence is CASSLGGTGNTEAFF. The DNA sequence follows: TGTGCCAGCAGCTTGGGCGGGACAGGGAACACTGAAGCTTTCTTT.